This entry is about one T cell receptor beta chain. Its specificity is not known. TCRdb fed the multiplex PCR reads into MiXCR, producing one record per CDR3 protein. The sample lists approximately 230,000 distinct CDR3 sequences, under 35% occurring once. After removal of 3 bases from V and 9 bases from J, the junction contained 2 bases not matched to a gene. The CDR3 contains 13 residues. The germline V gene encodes CDR1 SNHLY and CDR2 FYNNEI. The lymph nodes were axillary draining lymph nodes from breast cancer patients. This specimen belongs to a study of breast tumors, draining lymph nodes, adjacent tissues. General study points: Tumors had less TCR diversity than lymph nodes, more than nontumor tissue. Tumor T cell lymph node origin was a supported hypothesis, not proven.

The V gene is TRBV2, the J gene TRBJ2-5; 12 bases align to TRBD2. This receptor was obtained from a female donor with breast cancer. Some clones in this sample may be carry-over from other donors' samples. Sequencing used axillary lymph node tissue. CDR3 loop: CASSEASGGAQYF. CDR3 DNA: TGTGCCAGCAGTGAGGCTAGCGGGGGGGCCCAGTACTTC.